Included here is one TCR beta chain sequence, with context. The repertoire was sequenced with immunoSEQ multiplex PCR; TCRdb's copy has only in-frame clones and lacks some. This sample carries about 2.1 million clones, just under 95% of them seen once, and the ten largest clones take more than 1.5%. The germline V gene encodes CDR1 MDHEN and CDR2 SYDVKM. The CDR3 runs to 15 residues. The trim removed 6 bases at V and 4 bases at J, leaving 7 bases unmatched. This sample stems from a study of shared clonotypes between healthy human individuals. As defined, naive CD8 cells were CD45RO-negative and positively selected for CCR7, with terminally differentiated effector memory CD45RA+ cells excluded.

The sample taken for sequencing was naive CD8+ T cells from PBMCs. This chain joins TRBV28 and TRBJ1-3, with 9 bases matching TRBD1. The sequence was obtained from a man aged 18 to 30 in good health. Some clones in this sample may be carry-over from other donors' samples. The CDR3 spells CASRPGTGKGNTIYF. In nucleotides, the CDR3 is TGTGCCAGCAGACCCGGGACAGGGAAAGGAAACACCATATATTTT. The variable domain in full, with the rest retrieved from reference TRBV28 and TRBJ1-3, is DVKVTQSSRYLVKRTGEKVFLECVQDMDHENMFWYRQDPGLGLRLIYFSYDVKMKEKGDIPEGYSVSREKKERFSLILESASTNQTSMYLCASRPGTGKGNTIYFGEGSWLTVV.